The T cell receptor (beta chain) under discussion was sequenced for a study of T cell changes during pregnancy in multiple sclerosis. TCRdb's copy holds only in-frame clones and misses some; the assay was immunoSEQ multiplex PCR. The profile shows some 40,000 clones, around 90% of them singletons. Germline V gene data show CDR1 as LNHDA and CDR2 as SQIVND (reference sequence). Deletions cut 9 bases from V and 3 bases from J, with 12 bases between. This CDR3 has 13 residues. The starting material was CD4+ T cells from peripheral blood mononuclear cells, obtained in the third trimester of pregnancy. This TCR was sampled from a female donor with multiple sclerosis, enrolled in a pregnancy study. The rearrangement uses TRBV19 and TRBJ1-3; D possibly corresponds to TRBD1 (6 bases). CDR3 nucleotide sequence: TGTGCCAGCAGGGGTCCAAATGGAAACACCATATATTTT. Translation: CASRGPNGNTIYF. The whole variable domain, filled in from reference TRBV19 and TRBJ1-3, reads DGGITQSPKYLFRKEGQNVTLSCEQNLNHDAMYWYRQDPGQGLRLIYYSQIVNDFQKGDIAEGYSVSREKKESFPLTVTSAQKNPTAFYLCASRGPNGNTIYFGEGSWLTVV.